Listed below are T cell receptor beta chains from one sample, sequenced in a study of metastatic and nonmetastatic thyroid tumors. Via MiXCR, TCRdb re-called the PCR reads. The profile shows 30,000 to 35,000 clones, around 33% of them singletons. Input material: tumor tissue. Source of these receptors: a female donor with papillary thyroid cancer or a benign thyroid nodule (not recorded which). Some clones in this sample may be carry-over from other donors' samples. Each CDR3 is given with its conserved first and last residue. D genes are given only for firm matches. Some rows have no size entry. The others give once, few or many, or a class for an expanded clone.

j_call clone_size d_call v_call cdr3_aa cdr3_nt
TRBJ2-1 . . TRBV6-2/TRBV6-3 CASSSGAVNGQFF TGTGCCAGCAGTTCTGGGGCAGTGAATGGGCAGTTCTTC
TRBJ2-5 . TRBD2 TRBV6-1 CASTNSGGETQYF TGTGCCAGCACCAACTCGGGAGGAGAGACCCAGTACTTC
TRBJ1-1 . . TRBV30 CARTRGTEAFF TGTGCCCGGACGAGGGGGACTGAAGCTTTCTTT
TRBJ2-3 once TRBD1 TRBV20-1 CSARDRVWQGGTDTQYF TGCAGTGCTAGAGATCGGGTGTGGCAGGGGGGCACAGATACGCAGTATTTT
TRBJ2-7 . . TRBV7-2 CASSLGMGGYEQYF TGTGCCAGCAGCTTAGGTATGGGGGGTTACGAGCAGTACTTC
TRBJ2-3 few . TRBV15 CATSRDAASTDTQYF TGTGCCACCAGCAGAGATGCGGCAAGCACAGATACGCAGTATTTT
TRBJ2-3 few . TRBV15 CATSSPVTSTDTQYF TGTGCCACCAGCAGCCCGGTGACGTCCACAGATACGCAGTATTTT
TRBJ2-2 . . TRBV10-3 CAISPHGEAVTGELFF TGTGCCATCAGCCCCCATGGAGAAGCTGTCACCGGGGAGCTGTTTTTT
TRBJ1-1 . . TRBV6-1 CASMGGTEAFF TGTGCCAGCATGGGAGGCACTGAAGCTTTCTTT
TRBJ2-7 . . TRBV7-2 CASSLGPQEYEQYF TGTGCCAGCAGCTTAGGCCCGCAGGAATACGAGCAGTACTTC
TRBJ2-1 . . TRBV20-1 CSARRARDFYNEQFF TGCAGTGCGAGAAGGGCGCGAGATTTCTACAATGAGCAGTTCTTC
TRBJ1-5 . . TRBV6-1 CASSLGNNHPQHF TGTGCCAGCAGCCTTGGAAACAATCATCCCCAGCATTTT
TRBJ1-2 . . TRBV11-2 CATGRPPHF TGTGCCACTGGTCGACCCCCCCACTTC
TRBJ2-1 . TRBD1 TRBV18 CASSQEQGSSNEQFF TGTGCCAGCTCACAGGAACAGGGGAGTTCCAATGAGCAGTTCTTC
TRBJ2-7 . . TRBV5-1 CASSLSGALRSEQYF TGCGCCAGCAGCTTGTCCGGGGCCCTACGAAGCGAGCAGTACTTC
TRBJ1-4 few TRBD1 TRBV19 CASSVRGQEKLFF TGTGCCAGTAGTGTACGGGGACAGGAAAAACTGTTTTTT
TRBJ2-7 . . TRBV27 CASSFTGGGYEQYF TGTGCCAGCAGCTTTACAGGGGGAGGGTACGAGCAGTACTTC
TRBJ1-3 . TRBD1 TRBV18 CASSRKTGVRSGNTIYF TGTGCCAGCTCACGAAAAACAGGGGTCCGCTCTGGAAACACCATATATTTT
TRBJ2-1 . TRBD2 TRBV11-2 CASSSGLAVFNEQFF TGTGCCAGCAGCTCGGGACTAGCGGTGTTCAATGAGCAGTTCTTC
TRBJ2-7 few . TRBV6-1 CASSDLSAGYEQYF TGTGCCAGCAGTGATCTGTCCGCGGGTTACGAGCAGTACTTC
TRBJ2-6 . TRBD1 TRBV7-8 CASSLVEGAEGANVLTF TGTGCCAGCAGCTTAGTCGAGGGGGCGGAAGGGGCCAACGTCCTGACTTTC
TRBJ2-1 . . TRBV28 CASSAQGINEQFF TGTGCCAGCAGTGCACAGGGAATTAATGAGCAGTTCTTC
TRBJ2-2 . . TRBV6-1 CASRVTGSGELFF TGTGCCAGCAGGGTCACGGGTTCCGGGGAGCTGTTTTTT
TRBJ1-2 few TRBD1 TRBV9 CASSPGTGGFAGYTF TGTGCCAGCAGCCCCGGGACAGGGGGCTTTGCGGGCTACACCTTC
TRBJ2-1 . . TRBV6-1 CASSEYGRPAQFF TGTGCCAGCAGTGAATATGGGCGCCCTGCACAGTTCTTC
TRBJ2-1 . TRBD2 TRBV20-1 CSANGEGTSGYNEQFF TGCAGTGCTAATGGAGAAGGGACTAGCGGTTACAATGAGCAGTTCTTC
TRBJ2-1 . TRBD2 TRBV6-5 CASSYSGLAGVYNEQFF TGTGCCAGCAGTTACTCTGGACTAGCGGGGGTATACAATGAGCAGTTCTTC
TRBJ1-2 . . TRBV11-3 CASSLGAGEADGYTF TGTGCCAGCAGCTTAGGGGCAGGGGAAGCGGATGGCTACACCTTC
TRBJ2-3 . . TRBV7-2 CASSLDQGADTQYF TGTGCCAGCAGCTTAGACCAGGGAGCAGATACGCAGTATTTT
TRBJ2-7 few . TRBV6-1 CASNQGYEQYF TGTGCCAGCAATCAGGGCTACGAGCAGTACTTC
TRBJ2-3 . . TRBV12-3/TRBV12-4 CASSNGLLSTDTQYF TGTGCCAGCAGCAACGGACTCTTAAGCACAGATACGCAGTATTTT
TRBJ1-5 medium-sized . TRBV19 CASSGERYSNQPQHF TGTGCCAGTAGCGGGGAGCGCTATAGCAATCAGCCCCAGCATTTT
TRBJ2-2 . . TRBV6-2/TRBV6-3 CASSRLEFGELFF TGTGCCAGCAGCCGGCTAGAGTTCGGGGAGCTGTTTTTT
TRBJ1-2 . . TRBV20-1 CSASPSSVGGYTF TGCAGTGCTTCTCCAAGTTCAGTTGGTGGCTACACCTTC
TRBJ2-7 . TRBD2 TRBV7-9 CASSRLAGTYSVQYF TGTGCCAGCAGCCGACTAGCGGGAACATACTCGGTGCAGTACTTC